This T cell receptor beta chain was recorded in a study of blood T cell repertoires in COVID-19. Study information: There were acute and convalescent COVID-19 samples, and they came from the United States, Italy and Spain. From T cells, B-cell-depleted T cells, or PBMCs came the material, which was cDNA or gDNA.

As handled by the study authors: Estimation of nucleated cell counts relied on the amplification of reference gene primers. TCRdb's table, derived via immunoSEQ multiplex PCR, lists solely in-frame clones and lacks some. That table gives V, J and clone size, and the DNA gave D and trimming. Of approximately 140,000 clones listed, around four fifths are singletons. Source material: peripheral blood. This receptor was identified in a human donor in a cohort sampled during active COVID-19.

CDR3 nucleotide sequence: TGTGCCAGCAGCTTAACCTTGCAGGTTAACACCGGGGAGCTGTTTTTT. Translated: CASSLTLQVNTGELFF. This rearrangement joins TRBV7-2 to TRBJ2-2; D unresolved. From germline, CDR1 is SGHTA and CDR2 FQGNSA. This CDR3 has 16 residues. Trimming removed 2 bases at V and 2 bases at J, with 12 bases between.